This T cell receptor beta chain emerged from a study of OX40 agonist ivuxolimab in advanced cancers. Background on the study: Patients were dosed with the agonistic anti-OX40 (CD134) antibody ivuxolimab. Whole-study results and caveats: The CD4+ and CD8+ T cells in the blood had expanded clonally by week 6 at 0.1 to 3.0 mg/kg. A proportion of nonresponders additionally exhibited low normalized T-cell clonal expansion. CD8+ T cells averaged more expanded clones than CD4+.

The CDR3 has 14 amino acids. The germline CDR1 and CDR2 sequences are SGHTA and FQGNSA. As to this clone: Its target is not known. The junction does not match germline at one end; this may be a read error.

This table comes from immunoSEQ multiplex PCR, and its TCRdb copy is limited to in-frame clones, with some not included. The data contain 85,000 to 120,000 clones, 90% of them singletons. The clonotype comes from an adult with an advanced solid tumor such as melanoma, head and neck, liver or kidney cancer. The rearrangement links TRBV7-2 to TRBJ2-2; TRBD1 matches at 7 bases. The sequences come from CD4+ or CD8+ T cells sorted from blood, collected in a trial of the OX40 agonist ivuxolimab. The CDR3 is CASSKTGNSGELFF. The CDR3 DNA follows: TGTGCCAGCAGCAAGACAGGGAACTCCGGGGAGCTGTTTTTT.